This T cell receptor (beta chain) appears in the sequencing data of a study of blood T cell repertoires in COVID-19. About the study: T cells, B-cell-depleted T cells, or PBMCs provided the cDNA or gDNA that served as material.

Germline V gene lookup returns CDR1 LGHDT and CDR2 YNNKEL (reference sequence). The V and J ends lost 3 bases and 0 bases, in that order; junction bases with no gene match: 6. This CDR3 spans 18 amino acids. Sequencing was performed with immunoSEQ multiplex PCR; in TCRdb, only in-frame clones are kept and a portion is missing. The data contain a few hundred thousand clones, 70% to 90% of them seen just once; the ten biggest clones take up roughly 1.2%. The study recruited people aged roughly 18 to 89 years across under 25 US areas. Membership in each cohort depended on participant-reported clinical history.

The receptor's source is a man aged 25-40 years who had recovered from COVID-19. This chain joins TRBV3-1 (or the pseudogene TRBV3-2) and TRBJ2-2; TRBD2 matches 11 bases. The sequenced material came from PBMCs or T cells enriched from blood (not recorded which). CDR3 sequence (DNA): TGTGCCAGCAGCCATGGGACTAGCGGATCCACGAACACCGGGGAGCTGTTTTTT. It yields the protein CASSHGTSGSTNTGELFF.